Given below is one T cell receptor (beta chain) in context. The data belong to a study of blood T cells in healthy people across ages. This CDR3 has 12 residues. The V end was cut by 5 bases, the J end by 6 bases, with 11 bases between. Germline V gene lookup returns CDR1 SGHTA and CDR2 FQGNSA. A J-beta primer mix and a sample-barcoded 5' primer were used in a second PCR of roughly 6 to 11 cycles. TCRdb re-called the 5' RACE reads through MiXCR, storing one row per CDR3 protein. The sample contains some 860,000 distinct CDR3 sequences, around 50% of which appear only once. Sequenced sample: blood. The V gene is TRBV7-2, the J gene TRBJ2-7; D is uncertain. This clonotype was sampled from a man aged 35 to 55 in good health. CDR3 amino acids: CASSPQGFEQYF. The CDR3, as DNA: TGTGCCAGCAGCCCCCAAGGGTTCGAGCAGTACTTC.